These 8 T cell receptor beta chains were all obtained from the same sample, sequenced in a study of shared clonotypes between healthy human individuals. Sequencing used immunoSEQ multiplex PCR; TCRdb keeps in-frame clones, though not all of them. Of roughly 400,000 clones listed, about 96% are singletons. Material: memory CD8+ T cells sorted from blood. The subset here: CD45RO+ cells pooled with CCR7-negative TemRA cells. Receptor source: a man aged 25-45 years in good health.

The CDR3 reads CAISENGVEKLFF. The DNA for the CDR3 is TGTGCCATCAGTGAAAATGGAGTAGAAAAACTGTTTTTT. V usage is TRBV10-3 and J usage is TRBJ1-4; D gene ambiguous. Trimming shortened V by 3 bases and J by 8 bases, and 10 bases separated the two germline ends. This CDR3 contains 13 residues. The V gene's germline CDR1 is ENHRY and CDR2 SYGVKD.

The gene calls are TRBV11-2 and TRBJ2-3, with no clear D. Germline CDR1 reads SGHAT; CDR2 reads FQNNGV. This CDR3 comprises 14 residues. V lost 2 bases and J lost 2, with 8 bases in between. CDR3: CASSLITATDTQYF. CDR3 sequence (DNA): TGTGCCAGCAGCTTAATTACAGCCACAGATACGCAGTATTTT.

The sample holds one count of this clone. The genes are TRBV6-1 and TRBJ2-7; TRBD2 aligns across 9 bases. The CDR3 spans 17 residues. V trimming: 4 bases; J trimming: 0 bases; junction bases outside the gene matches: 10. Germline V gene data show CDR1 as MNHNS and CDR2 as SASEGT. Here the CDR3 DNA reads TGTGCCAGCAGTGGAAGGGCTAGCGGGGACCTCTCCTACGAGCAGTACTTC. Protein product: CASSGRASGDLSYEQYF.

A note on this clone: The sample holds other DNA sequences that translate to the same CDR3. This chain links TRBV28 with TRBJ2-7, with D uncertain. There are 11 residues in the CDR3. CDR1 is MDHEN, CDR2 SYDVKM, per germline. The ends were cut back, 4 bases at V and 2 bases at J, with 3 bases in the middle. The CDR3 loop is CASSSTYEQYF. The CDR3 DNA follows: TGTGCCAGCAGTTCAACCTACGAGCAGTACTTC.

The rearrangement links TRBV11-2 to TRBJ2-3; possibly TRBD2 for D (6 bases). Trimming took off 4 bases at V and 1 base at J, with 9 bases between the two ends. Looked up from germline, CDR1 is SGHAT and CDR2 is FQNNGV. CDR3 length: 14 residues. As DNA, the CDR3 is TGTGCCAGCAGCTACTCTAGCGGCACAGATACGCAGTATTTT. Translated: CASSYSSGTDTQYF.

This clone was observed once. In the same sample, other DNA sequences code for this CDR3. This sequence joins TRBV5-1 and TRBJ2-2; D remains unclear. V was trimmed by 1 base and J by 2 bases, leaving 3 bases between them. In germline, CDR1 is SGHRS, CDR2 YFSETQ. The CDR3 sequence is 13 residues long. The CDR3 sequence: CASSLRNTGELFF. In DNA form, the CDR3 reads TGCGCCAGCAGCTTGAGAAACACCGGGGAGCTGTTTTTT.

J is TRBJ2-6 and V is TRBV9; either TRBD1 or TRBD2 may supply D (6 bases each). Germline-derived CDR1 and CDR2 are SGDLS and YYNGEE. Trimming left V 0 bases short and J 0 bases short, with 13 bases between. The CDR3 spans 18 residues. The CDR3 reads CASSVGRGGGSGANVLTF. CDR3 in DNA: TGTGCCAGCAGCGTAGGTAGAGGAGGGGGCTCTGGGGCCAACGTCCTGACTTTC.

The rearrangement joins TRBV20-1 to TRBJ2-2, with a possible D match to TRBD1 (6 bases). Germline V gene data show CDR1 as DFQATT and CDR2 as SNEGSKA (reference sequence). The CDR3 has 11 residues. The V end lost 6 bases, the J end lost 8 bases, and 10 bases lay between the germline ends. This chain's CDR3 is CSAHGQGELFF. In DNA form, the CDR3 reads TGCAGTGCCCACGGACAGGGGGAGCTGTTTTTT.